This TCR beta chain was sequenced in a study of vaccination and CD4 T cells after COVID-19. This clonotype turned up a few times. The antigen remains unidentified. The CDR3 extends over 16 amino acids. The germline V gene encodes CDR1 MNHNS and CDR2 SASEGT. The trim removed 5 bases at V and 6 bases at J, leaving 10 bases unmatched. Sequenced with the Oncomine TCR Beta short-read assay was DNA taken from cultured CD4+ T cells. Investigators obtained genomic DNA by extraction from cultured CD4+ T cells. Each CDR3 protein is one row after TCRdb ran MiXCR on the PCR reads. The sample lists about 10,000 distinct CDR3 sequences; approximately 29% were seen once. Documented treatment: roughly nine-day PBMC culture with coronavirus spike peptide pools or control peptides (ViraFEST assay). The unexposed donor gave CD4+ T cells before the COVID-19 pandemic (2011-2018). After expanding antigen-specific T cells with peptide pools, ViraFEST sequenced their TCRs.

This clonotype was sampled from a human donor in good health. This chain links TRBV6-1 with TRBJ1-6, with TRBD1 matching 7 bases. The sequenced material came from CD4+ T cells from blood, cultured in vitro. CDR3 bases: TGTGCCAGCAGTCAATTCGACCGACAGGGTAATTCACCCCTCCACTTT. Its translation is CASSQFDRQGNSPLHF.